The 32 T cell receptor beta chains presented below share a single source sample, sequenced in a study of CD8 T cells in Susac syndrome. An amount of RNA that ranged from about 0.45 to 1 ug was reverse transcribed with random hexamers. TCRdb independently ran MiXCR on the immunoSEQ multiplex PCR reads; one entry per CDR3 protein. This sample has approximately 87,000 distinct CDR3 sequences, with around 96% found just once. The sample comprised CD8+ T cells from PBMCs. The source is a human donor with Susac syndrome.

In its sample, this clonotype was seen once. The rearrangement uses TRBV5-1 and TRBJ2-5; 9 bases fit TRBD2. The length of the CDR3 is 16 residues. The germline CDR1 and CDR2 sequences are SGHRS and YFSETQ. V lost 8 bases to trimming and J lost 4 bases; unmatched junction nucleotides: 15. This chain's CDR3 is CARGYPFRGRAETQYF. The CDR3 DNA sequence: TGCGCCAGAGGATATCCTTTCCGCGGGAGGGCAGAGACCCAGTACTTC.

This clonotype is a singleton in its sample. The gene calls are TRBV28 and TRBJ2-7; D gene unclear. CDR1 is MDHEN and CDR2 is SYDVKM in the germline V gene. Deletions cut 8 bases from V and 3 bases from J, with 20 bases between. This CDR3 contains 15 residues. CDR3 sequence (DNA): TGTGCCAGCTCGTCCCGGTCGGCAGGTTACTACGAGCAGTACTTC. This codes for CASSSRSAGYYEQYF.

V and J are TRBV20-1 and TRBJ1-2; TRBD1 is a possible D gene (5 bases). The V gene lost 1 base and the J gene lost 4 bases, with 22 bases spanning the gap. There are 17 residues in the CDR3. Germline values: CDR1 DFQATT, CDR2 SNEGSKA (reference sequence). CDR3 sequence (DNA): TGCAGTGCTAGAGCCGCAGAGGGAGGCAGGGATAGCTATGGCTACACCTTC. Encoded protein: CSARAAEGGRDSYGYTF.

The genes are TRBV20-1 and TRBJ2-4; 8 nucleotides match TRBD2. The CDR3 sequence is 19 residues long. The J segment lost 1 base and the V segment lost 1 base, leaving 15 bases of the junction unmatched. In germline, CDR1 is DFQATT, CDR2 SNEGSKA (reference sequence). The CDR3 DNA reads TGCAGTGCTAGAGCGCCGGGAGGGGAGATTGAAGCCGCCAAAAACATTCAGTACTTC. This encodes CSARAPGGEIEAAKNIQYF.

The chain employs TRBV6-2 or TRBV6-3 and TRBJ1-1, with a weak D call TRBD1 (6 bases). The CDR3 spans 13 residues. CDR1 is MNHEY and CDR2 is SVGEGT in the germline V gene. V was cut by 10 bases and J by 7 bases, with 19 bases left in between. The chain's CDR3 is CATSPGGAGEAFF. DNA for the CDR3: TGTGCCACCTCTCCGGGGGGCGCAGGTGAAGCTTTCTTT.

The chain combines TRBV5-4 with TRBJ2-6, with D uncertain. There are 18 residues in the CDR3. The V gene lost 3 bases and the J gene lost 2 bases, with 18 bases spanning the gap. Germline V gene lookup returns CDR1 SGHNT and CDR2 YYREEE (reference sequence). The CDR3 reads CASSSRSFVWPGANVLTF. CDR3 DNA sequence: TGTGCCAGCAGCTCGCGGAGTTTTGTATGGCCTGGGGCCAACGTCCTGACTTTC.

The J gene is TRBJ2-5, the V gene TRBV14; D may be TRBD2 (7 bases). CDR1 and CDR2 (germline): SGHDN, FVKESK. CDR3 length: 14 residues. The V gene lost 9 bases and the J gene lost 7 bases, with 21 bases spanning the gap. CDR3 coding DNA: TGTGCCAGTCACGCCGGGGGGCGCCCCGGGACCCAGTACTTC. It specifies CASHAGGRPGTQYF.

This clonotype appeared once. This rearrangement joins TRBV28 to TRBJ2-5; 8 nucleotides line up with TRBD1. This CDR3 spans 17 amino acids. In germline, CDR1 is MDHEN, CDR2 SYDVKM. The trim removed 3 bases at V and 3 bases at J, leaving 12 bases unmatched. CDR3 in amino acids: CASSFLDNRGKKETQYF. The CDR3 nucleotides are TGTGCCAGCAGTTTCTTGGACAACAGGGGGAAGAAAGAGACCCAGTACTTC.

V is TRBV24-1 and J is TRBJ2-5; 7 nucleotides line up with TRBD1. CDR1 KGHDR and CDR2 SFDVKD come from the germline V gene. The CDR3 contains 15 residues. The trim removed 0 bases at V and 3 bases at J, leaving 3 bases unmatched. CDR3 DNA: TGTGCCACCAGTGATTTGCGGGACAGAGAAGAGACCCAGTACTTC. Its translation is CATSDLRDREETQYF.

The J gene is TRBJ1-1, the V gene TRBV28; 8 positions agree with TRBD1. V lost 6 bases, J lost 5 bases, and 5 bases stayed unmatched. The germline V gene has CDR1 MDHEN and CDR2 SYDVKM. The length of the CDR3 is 13 residues. The CDR3 DNA sequence: TGTGCCAGCAGCGACAGGGGCTGGACTGAAGCTTTCTTT. Translating it yields CASSDRGWTEAFF.

This chain links TRBV28 with TRBJ2-7, with unresolved D. This CDR3 has 15 residues. Per germline, CDR1 MDHEN and CDR2 SYDVKM. The V end was cut by 5 bases, the J end by 0 bases, with 14 bases between. This CDR3 is CASSPLQALSYEQYF. DNA for the CDR3: TGTGCCAGCAGTCCCCTCCAGGCCCTCTCCTACGAGCAGTACTTC.

The rearrangement joins TRBV27 to TRBJ2-1; 12 bases agree with TRBD1. CDR1 is MNHEY, CDR2 SMNVEV, per germline (reference sequence). The junction had 5 bases not matched to a gene; V was cut back by 6 bases and J by 8 bases. The CDR3 consists of 14 residues. CDR3 coding DNA: TGTGCCAGCAGGCCGGGACAGGGGGCCGATGAGCAGTTCTTC. Residues: CASRPGQGADEQFF.

V gene TRBV20-1 combines with J gene TRBJ2-7; TRBD1 might be the D (5 bases). Germline V lookup: CDR1 DFQATT, CDR2 SNEGSKA (reference sequence). The CDR3 contains 12 residues. V was trimmed by 3 bases and J by 2 bases, leaving 8 bases between them. CDR3 in amino acids: CSASDSAYEQYV. DNA for the CDR3: TGCAGTGCTAGTGACAGCGCCTACGAGCAGTACGTC.

The rearrangement joins TRBV20-1 to TRBJ1-2, with D hard to call. The CDR3 is made up of 12 amino acids. Germline CDR1 DFQATT, CDR2 SNEGSKA (reference sequence). Trimming shortened V by 6 bases and J by 7 bases, and 15 bases separated the two germline ends. CDR3 nucleotide sequence: TGCAGTGCATACGACCCCATCTCTGGCTACACCTTC. The encoded protein is CSAYDPISGYTF.

This clonotype was observed once. The chain employs TRBV7-2 and TRBJ2-1, with D maybe TRBD2 (6 bases). This CDR3 region has 14 residues. The germline V and J ends were trimmed by 5 bases and 8 bases, with 16 bases remaining between them. CDR1 SGHTA and CDR2 FQGNSA come from the germline V gene. CDR3 in amino acids: CASSPSVPGDEQFF. The CDR3 DNA sequence: TGTGCCAGCAGCCCAAGCGTGCCGGGGGATGAGCAGTTCTTC. Full variable domain (remainder filled in from reference TRBV7-2 and TRBJ2-1): GAGVSQSPSNKVTEKGKDVELRCDPISGHTALYWYRQSLGQGLEFLIYFQGNSAPDKSGLPSDRFSAERTGGSVSTLTIQRTQQEDSAVYLCASSPSVPGDEQFFGPGTRLTVL.

V usage is TRBV5-1 and J usage is TRBJ1-1; D remains ambiguous. CDR3 length equals 14 residues. Germline V CDR1 and CDR2: SGHRS, YFSETQ. Trimming stripped 1 base from V and 1 base from J, with 8 bases between. The CDR3 protein is CASSLNDGNTEAFF. DNA of the CDR3: TGCGCCAGCAGCTTGAACGACGGGAACACTGAAGCTTTCTTT.

This clonotype was detected only once. The rearrangement uses TRBV4-3 and TRBJ2-1, with D perhaps TRBD1 (5 bases). CDR1 is LGHNA and CDR2 is YSLEER in the germline V gene. The CDR3 is 13 residues long. The ends were cut back, 0 bases at V and 8 bases at J, with 8 bases in the middle. CDR3 in DNA: TGCGCCAGCAGCCAAGATCTAGGGGATGAGCAGTTCTTC. Protein product: CASSQDLGDEQFF.

This chain links TRBV5-4 with TRBJ1-2; the match to TRBD1 covers 8 bases. CDR1 and CDR2 (germline): SGHNT, YYREEE (reference sequence). J gave up 1 base and V 3 bases, and 2 bases lay outside the gene matches. CDR3 length equals 14 residues. The CDR3 spells CASSYDRGNYGYTF. Written as DNA, the CDR3 is TGTGCCAGCAGCTACGACAGGGGTAACTATGGCTACACCTTC.

This clonotype has a handful of counts. The V and J genes are TRBV5-1 and TRBJ1-1; D is unclear. The V gene's germline CDR1 is SGHRS and CDR2 YFSETQ. This CDR3 contains 16 residues. Deletions cut 5 bases from V and 0 bases from J, with 17 bases between. The CDR3 reads CASSGSPWAMNTEAFF. The DNA for the CDR3 is TGCGCCAGCAGTGGGTCTCCTTGGGCAATGAACACTGAAGCTTTCTTT. The full variable domain, completed using reference TRBV5-1 and TRBJ1-1, is KAGVTQTPRYLIKTRGQQVTLSCSPISGHRSVSWYQQTPGQGLQFLFEYFSETQRNKGNFPGRFSGRQFSNSRSEMNVSTLELGDSALYLCASSGSPWAMNTEAFFGQGTRLTVV.

The table lists this clonotype with a count of one. The gene calls are TRBV20-1 and TRBJ1-5; D is unresolved. V lost 3 bases, J lost 0 bases, and 15 bases lay in between. The germline V gene encodes CDR1 DFQATT and CDR2 SNEGSKA (reference sequence). The CDR3 contains 16 residues. The CDR3 region is CSASGPGVYSNQPQHF. The CDR3 DNA follows: TGCAGTGCTAGCGGCCCGGGTGTTTATAGCAATCAGCCCCAGCATTTT.

The chain links TRBV29-1 to TRBJ2-3; weak D call: TRBD1 (5 bases). This CDR3 comprises 16 residues. The germline V gene has CDR1 SQVTM and CDR2 ANQGSEA. V lost 6 bases to trimming and J lost 3 bases, with 22 bases between them. The CDR3 reads CSVVDGQDLRTDTQYF. For the CDR3, the DNA is TGCAGCGTCGTCGACGGACAAGACCTTAGGACAGATACGCAGTATTTT.

The genes are TRBV18 and TRBJ2-7, with 9 bases identical to TRBD2. After removal of 6 bases from V and 3 bases from J, the junction contained 9 bases not matched to a gene. The CDR3 runs to 15 residues. Per germline, CDR1 KGHSH and CDR2 LQKENI. This chain's CDR3 is CASSSAGTSIYEQYF. The CDR3 DNA sequence: TGTGCCAGCTCGTCCGCCGGGACTAGCATCTACGAGCAGTACTTC.

This clonotype has just a few counts. J is TRBJ2-3 and V is TRBV25-1; no definite D call. The V end was cut by 6 bases, the J end by 2 bases, with 3 bases between. The germline V gene has CDR1 MGHDK and CDR2 SYGVNS. This CDR3 has 11 residues. CDR3 in DNA: TGTGCCAGCAGCTACACAGATACGCAGTATTTT. Residues: CASSYTDTQYF.

The chain links TRBV18 to TRBJ1-5; maybe TRBD1 (5 bases). Germline loops: CDR1 KGHSH, CDR2 LQKENI. This CDR3 has 15 amino acids. Trimming stripped 6 bases from V and 6 bases from J, with 18 bases between. CDR3 region: CASSPTGGIGQPQHF. The CDR3 DNA is TGTGCCAGCTCTCCTACCGGGGGGATCGGTCAGCCCCAGCATTTT.

This chain links TRBV28 with TRBJ2-7, with D unclear. The ends were cut back, 5 bases at V and 7 bases at J, with 15 bases in the middle. The germline gives CDR1 MDHEN, CDR2 SYDVKM. The CDR3 has 13 residues. The DNA for the CDR3 is TGTGCCAGCAGTCCGCCCCCCGGCAGGGAGCAGTACTTC. Translated: CASSPPPGREQYF.

In this sample, this clonotype turned up once. The chain is built from TRBV29-1 and TRBJ2-1, with D maybe TRBD2 (5 bases). Germline V gene lookup returns CDR1 SQVTM and CDR2 ANQGSEA. V dropped 3 bases and J dropped 0 bases, with 6 bases sitting between them. This CDR3 comprises 13 residues. The CDR3 protein is CSVDEGSYNEQFF. CDR3 coding DNA: TGCAGCGTTGATGAGGGCTCCTACAATGAGCAGTTCTTC.

The rearrangement joins TRBV6-5 to TRBJ2-1; no clear D. V was clipped by 2 bases and J by 10 bases, with 9 bases between them. Germline values: CDR1 MNHEY, CDR2 SVGAGI. The CDR3 spans 12 residues. The CDR3, as DNA: TGTGCCAGCAGTTACCCCGCAGAGGAGCAGTTCTTC. This translates into CASSYPAEEQFF.

The chain has TRBV5-1 and TRBJ2-6, with 9 bases lining up with TRBD1. The CDR3 extends over 19 amino acids. J lost 0 bases, V lost 4 bases, and 11 bases had no gene match. The germline V gene encodes CDR1 SGHRS and CDR2 YFSETQ. CDR3 loop: CASSHIFRDRASGANVLTF. The CDR3 DNA reads TGCGCCAGCAGCCACATCTTCCGGGACAGGGCCTCTGGGGCCAACGTCCTGACTTTC.

The rearrangement uses TRBV10-3 and TRBJ1-2; D is ambiguous. The V gene lost 3 bases and the J gene lost 4 bases, with 6 bases spanning the gap. Germline V gives CDR1 ENHRY, CDR2 SYGVKD. The CDR3 totals 12 residues. CDR3 sequence reads: CAISDMSYGYTF. In DNA form, the CDR3 reads TGTGCCATCAGTGATATGAGCTATGGCTACACCTTC.

V and J are TRBV30 and TRBJ2-3; 9 nucleotides line up with TRBD1. With 0 bases clipped from V and 4 bases from J, the junction kept 8 bases outside the gene matches. Germline V CDR1 and CDR2: GTSNPN, SVGIG (reference sequence). This CDR3 is built from 16 residues. CDR3 coding DNA: TGTGCCTGGAGTGTGGCGGGGACAGGGACACCAGATACGCAGTATTTT. It yields the protein CAWSVAGTGTPDTQYF.

The chain is built from TRBV28 and TRBJ2-7; 10 nucleotides match TRBD2. This CDR3 region has 14 residues. Germline trimming cut 2 bases from V and 10 bases from J; bases unmatched to any gene: 8. Per the germline V gene, CDR1 is MDHEN and CDR2 is SYDVKM. CDR3 in DNA: TGTGCCAGCAGTTTAGTTGCTAGCGGGAGCTCCCAGTACTTC. It translates to CASSLVASGSSQYF. The complete variable domain, with remaining parts taken from reference TRBV28 and TRBJ2-7, reads DVKVTQSSRYLVKRTGEKVFLECVQDMDHENMFWYRQDPGLGLRLIYFSYDVKMKEKGDIPEGYSVSREKKERFSLILESASTNQTSMYLCASSLVASGSSQYFGPGTRLTVT.

The table lists this clonotype with a count of one. The CDR3 sequence is CSAQGRAPEAFF. The DNA of the CDR3 is TGCAGCGCTCAAGGCAGGGCACCTGAAGCTTTCTTT. The rearrangement links TRBV29-1 to TRBJ1-1; tentative D call: TRBD1 (5 bases). Trimming pared 7 bases from V and 6 bases from J, leaving 15 bases between. Germline values: CDR1 SQVTM, CDR2 ANQGSEA. The CDR3 is 12 residues long.